Below are 20 T cell receptor beta chains sequenced from a single sample in a study of regulatory T cells in long-lasting Graves disease. Sequencing libraries for TCR beta were prepared with iRepertoire HTBI primers and Arm-PCR of CDR3 regions. TCRdb re-called the multiplex PCR reads through MiXCR, storing one row per CDR3 protein. The table shows about 380,000 distinct CDR3 sequences, with 15% to 19% occurring only once. Time point reported: newly diagnosed GD, antithyroid drugs for less than 3 months. Scientists built the TCR library using RNA that was extracted from PBMCs. The sequencing here drew on peripheral blood mononuclear cells (PBMCs), taken at new diagnosis, from a patient treated with antithyroid drugs. These receptor sequences come from a female donor with Graves disease.

The rearrangement joins TRBV27 to TRBJ1-5; D is perhaps TRBD1 (6 bases). Germline V gives CDR1 MNHEY, CDR2 SMNVEV (reference sequence). Trimming pared 3 bases from V and 1 base from J, leaving 10 bases between. This CDR3 spans 15 amino acids. The CDR3 sequence: CASSFMQGSNQPQHF. The CDR3 DNA follows: TGTGCCAGCAGTTTCATGCAGGGGAGCAATCAGCCCCAGCATTTT.

This clonotype turned up a few times. A far larger clone is a single base away, which makes a read error likely. CDR3: CASSSVAGGSYEQYF. The CDR3 DNA follows: TGTGCCAGCAGTTCCGTAGCGGGAGGGTCCTACGAGCAGTACTTC. V is TRBV6-1 and J is TRBJ2-7, with TRBD2 identical over 11 bases. Germline V gives CDR1 MNHNS, CDR2 SASEGT. CDR3 length: 15 amino acids. The V gene end was trimmed by 5 bases and the J gene end by 1 base; junction bases not matched to a gene: 4.

This clonotype was detected ten times or more. The rearrangement uses TRBV6-1 and TRBJ2-5; 7 nucleotides align to TRBD1. The CDR3 has 16 amino acids. Germline V gene lookup returns CDR1 MNHNS and CDR2 SASEGT. With 8 bases clipped from V and 3 bases from J, the junction kept 15 bases outside the gene matches. CDR3 residues: CASWGVTGVKKETQYF. In DNA form, the CDR3 reads TGTGCCAGCTGGGGAGTAACAGGGGTGAAGAAAGAGACCCAGTACTTC.

This clonotype was seen ten or more times. The genes are TRBV7-9 and TRBJ2-5, with D perhaps being TRBD1 or TRBD2 (5 bases each). The CDR3 loop spans 14 amino acids. The germline gives CDR1 SEHNR, CDR2 FQNEAQ (reference sequence). Between the trimmed V and J ends, which lost 2 bases and 3 bases, there was a span of 10 bases. The CDR3, as DNA: TGTGCCAGCAGCTTACGCAGGGACGAAGAGACCCAGTACTTC. Its protein is CASSLRRDEETQYF.

There are many counts of this clonotype. The chain recombines TRBV6-2 or TRBV6-3 with TRBJ1-2, with TRBD1 matching 7 bases. Germline CDR1 is MNHEY and CDR2 is SVGEGT. The CDR3 runs 14 residues. V was pared by 6 bases and J by 4 bases, with 8 bases of the junction left unmatched. CDR3 region: CASSPRGLVYGYTF. The CDR3 DNA reads TGTGCCAGCAGCCCTAGGGGGCTCGTCTATGGCTACACCTTC.

This clonotype came up many times. This rearrangement joins TRBV27 to TRBJ1-4; 7 nucleotides align to TRBD1. Germline CDR1 and CDR2: MNHEY and SMNVEV (reference sequence). The CDR3 runs 16 residues. The trim removed 4 bases at V and 2 bases at J, leaving 7 bases unmatched. CDR3 sequence: CASSSKGASTNEKLFF. DNA of the CDR3: TGTGCCAGCAGTTCCAAGGGGGCTTCGACTAATGAAAAACTGTTTTTT.

In this sample, this clonotype turned up many times. The V call is TRBV6-2 or TRBV6-3, the J call TRBJ1-1, with D hard to call. The CDR3 spans 13 residues. The V end lost 5 bases, the J end lost 10 bases, and 17 bases lay between the germline ends. Germline V lookup: CDR1 MNHEY, CDR2 SVGEGT. The CDR3 protein is CASSDPGAWGAFF. Here the CDR3 DNA reads TGTGCCAGCAGTGACCCAGGAGCATGGGGAGCTTTCTTT.

The J gene is TRBJ2-5, the V gene TRBV20-1, with 11 bases matching TRBD1. The CDR3 consists of 14 residues. J gave up 5 bases and V 5 bases, and 7 bases lay outside the gene matches. Looked up from germline, CDR1 is DFQATT and CDR2 is SNEGSKA (reference sequence). CDR3: CSAWTGGAEETQYF. CDR3 coding DNA: TGCAGTGCTTGGACAGGGGGCGCGGAGGAGACCCAGTACTTC.

This clonotype was picked up many times. The gene calls are TRBV6-2 or TRBV6-3 and TRBJ2-2, with TRBD2 identical over 7 bases. The CDR3 is made up of 17 amino acids. J lost 4 bases, V lost 6 bases, and 14 bases had no gene match. From germline, CDR1 is MNHEY and CDR2 SVGEGT. The CDR3 loop reads CASSNRGGPGSTGELFF. The CDR3 DNA reads TGTGCCAGCAGCAATAGGGGAGGGCCAGGCAGCACCGGGGAGCTGTTTTTT.

This clonotype was found many times. This sequence joins TRBV15 and TRBJ1-2; no clear D. Trimming took off 2 bases at V and 5 bases at J, with 12 bases between the two ends. The CDR3 consists of 14 residues. The germline V gene has CDR1 LNHNV and CDR2 YYDKDF (reference sequence). CDR3 in DNA: TGTGCCACCAGCAGACAGGACGGAGCGTATGGCTACACCTTC. Translation: CATSRQDGAYGYTF.

This chain joins TRBV12-3 or TRBV12-4 and TRBJ1-5; D unclear. Trimming stripped 4 bases from V and 0 bases from J, with 10 bases between. The CDR3 totals 15 residues. CDR3 in amino acids: CASSYSAYSNQPQHF. As DNA, the CDR3 is TGTGCCAGCAGTTACTCGGCGTATAGCAATCAGCCCCAGCATTTT.

V is TRBV7-9 and J is TRBJ1-6; D gene ambiguous. CDR3 length: 14 residues. CDR1 and CDR2 (germline): SEHNR, FQNEAQ (reference sequence). V was pared by 3 bases and J by 3 bases, with 6 bases between. The CDR3 reads CASSFGSYNSPLHF. The CDR3, as DNA: TGTGCCAGCAGCTTTGGCAGCTATAATTCACCCCTCCACTTT.

The V call is TRBV7-2, the J call TRBJ1-3; D unclear. The V gene's germline CDR1 is SGHTA and CDR2 FQGNSA. The germline V and J ends were trimmed by 8 bases and 0 bases, with 5 bases remaining between them. The CDR3 totals 12 residues. CDR3 in DNA: TGTGCCAGCCACGGCTCTGGAAACACCATATATTTT. Its translation is CASHGSGNTIYF.

This chain uses TRBV6-5 with TRBJ2-5, with D possibly TRBD2 on 5 matching bases. CDR3 length: 18 residues. The germline CDR1 and CDR2 sequences are MNHEY and SVGAGI. The ends were cut back, 0 bases at V and 4 bases at J, with 21 bases in the middle. Written as DNA, the CDR3 is TGTGCCAGCAGTTACTCAAATCGAGGACGGAGGAGCGTAGAGACCCAGTACTTC. This sequence encodes CASSYSNRGRRSVETQYF.

The sample holds a few counts of this clonotype. This sequence joins TRBV9 and TRBJ1-4; 8 bases are a match to TRBD1. The V gene end was trimmed by 7 bases and the J gene end by 5 bases; junction bases not matched to a gene: 4. Germline assignment: CDR1 SGDLS and CDR2 YYNGEE. The CDR3 runs 13 residues. This CDR3 reads CASSGTGNEKLFF. The CDR3 DNA is TGTGCCAGCTCCGGGACAGGAAATGAAAAACTGTTTTTT.

V usage is TRBV4-1 and J usage is TRBJ2-7; TRBD2 aligns across 9 bases. The CDR3 is made up of 17 amino acids. Germline values: CDR1 MGHRA, CDR2 YSYEKL. The ends lost 2 bases at V and 0 bases at J; junction bases unmatched: 8. CDR3 amino acids: CASSQYSLAGTSYEQYF. CDR3 in DNA: TGCGCCAGCAGCCAATATTCCCTAGCGGGAACCTCCTACGAGCAGTACTTC.

This clonotype appeared many times. This chain links TRBV7-2 with TRBJ2-2, with 7 bases matching TRBD1. In germline, CDR1 is SGHTA, CDR2 FQGNSA. This CDR3 contains 15 residues. V trimming: 5 bases; J trimming: 1 base; junction bases outside the gene matches: 4. The CDR3 here is CASSADRENTGELFF. CDR3 in DNA: TGTGCCAGCAGCGCCGACAGGGAGAACACCGGGGAGCTGTTTTTT. The entire variable domain, with the rest obtained from reference TRBV7-2 and TRBJ2-2, is as follows: GAGVSQSPSNKVTEKGKDVELRCDPISGHTALYWYRQSLGQGLEFLIYFQGNSAPDKSGLPSDRFSAERTGGSVSTLTIQRTQQEDSAVYLCASSADRENTGELFFGEGSRLTVL.

This chain links TRBV25-1 with TRBJ2-3; perhaps TRBD1 as D (6 bases). V was trimmed by 3 bases and J by 2 bases, leaving 18 bases between them. The CDR3 loop spans 17 amino acids. Germline-derived CDR1 and CDR2 are MGHDK and SYGVNS. CDR3 region: CASSDDGGDGNTDTQYF. The CDR3, as DNA: TGTGCCAGCAGTGATGATGGGGGCGATGGGAACACAGATACGCAGTATTTT.

The sample holds many counts of this clonotype. This chain joins TRBV2 and TRBJ1-1; D gene uncertain. Germline values: CDR1 SNHLY, CDR2 FYNNEI. The CDR3 sequence is 11 residues long. Trimming stripped 3 bases from V and 6 bases from J, with 5 bases between. This chain's CDR3 is CASSDFPEAFF. The CDR3 DNA follows: TGTGCCAGCAGTGATTTTCCTGAAGCTTTCTTT.

Ten or more counts support this clonotype. The V gene is TRBV6-1, the J gene TRBJ1-1; TRBD1 aligns across 8 bases. Trimming removed 5 bases from V and 2 bases from J; junction bases left unmatched: 10. Looked up from germline, CDR1 is MNHNS and CDR2 is SASEGT. CDR3 length equals 16 residues. The CDR3 region has the DNA TGTGCCAGCAGTCTCACCGGGACAGGTAAAAACACTGAAGCTTTCTTT. This encodes CASSLTGTGKNTEAFF.